This T cell receptor beta chain was identified in a study of T cells in narcolepsy. Findings and limits, study-wide: In some patient and control memory CD4+ samples, autoreactive clones were absent. HCRT-specific and TRIB2-specific autoreactive clonotypes appeared among same-patient CSF and blood CD4+ clonotypes.

Clones were read by immunoSEQ multiplex PCR, and TCRdb kept only the in-frame ones, dropping some. The sample comprises over 15,000 clones, 85% of which are singletons, and approximately 40% rests with the top ten. This CDR3 is 18 amino acids long. Trimming cost V 4 bases and J 0 bases; bases outside gene matches: 6. Germline CDR1 and CDR2: LGHNA and YNFKEQ. A remark on this clone: What it recognizes is unknown.

The sequence was obtained from a human donor in good health. Sample: memory (CD45RA-) CD4+ T cells from blood. V gene TRBV4-2 combines with J gene TRBJ2-1, with 13 bases lining up with TRBD2. The DNA of the CDR3 is TGTGCCAGCAGCCCTCGGACTAGCGGGGGTAGCTCCTACAATGAGCAGTTCTTC. It encodes CASSPRTSGGSSYNEQFF.